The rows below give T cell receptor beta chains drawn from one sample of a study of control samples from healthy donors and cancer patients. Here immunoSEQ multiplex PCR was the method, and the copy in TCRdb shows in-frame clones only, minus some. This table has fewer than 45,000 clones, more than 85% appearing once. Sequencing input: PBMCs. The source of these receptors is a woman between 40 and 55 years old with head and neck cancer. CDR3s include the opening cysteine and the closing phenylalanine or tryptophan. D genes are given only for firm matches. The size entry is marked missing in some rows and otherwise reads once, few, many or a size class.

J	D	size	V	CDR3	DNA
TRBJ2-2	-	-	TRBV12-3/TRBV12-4	CASSRDTAGELFF	TGTGCCAGCAGTCGGGACACGGCCGGGGAGCTGTTTTTT
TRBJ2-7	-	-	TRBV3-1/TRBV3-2	CASSHTGPLYEQYF	TGTGCCAGCAGCCACACCGGGCCCCTCTACGAGCAGTACTTC
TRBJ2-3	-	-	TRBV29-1	CSVDGGRPADTQYF	TGCAGCGTTGACGGGGGCCGCCCGGCAGATACGCAGTATTTT
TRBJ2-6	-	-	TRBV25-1	CASNRAGANVLTF	TGTGCCAGCAATCGAGCTGGGGCCAACGTCCTGACTTTC
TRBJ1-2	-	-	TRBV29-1	CSVASGSYGYTF	TGCAGCGTTGCGTCTGGAAGCTATGGCTACACCTTC
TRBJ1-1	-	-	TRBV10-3	CAISESGTGMDTEAFF	TGTGCCATCAGTGAGTCCGGGACCGGGATGGACACTGAAGCTTTCTTT
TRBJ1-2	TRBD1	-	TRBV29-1	CSVDSDRGNYGYTF	TGCAGCGTTGATTCGGACAGGGGAAACTATGGCTACACCTTC
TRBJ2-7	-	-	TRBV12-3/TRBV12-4	CASSSGDEQYF	TGTGCCAGCAGTTCGGGCGACGAGCAGTACTTC
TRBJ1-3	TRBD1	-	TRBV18	CASSPATGGLNTIYF	TGTGCCAGCTCACCCGCGACAGGGGGCTTAAACACCATATATTTT
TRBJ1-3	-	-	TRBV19	CASTSGHLKAGNTIYF	TGTGCCAGTACTTCTGGACACCTAAAAGCAGGAAACACCATATATTTT
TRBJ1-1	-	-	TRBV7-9	CASSLGLSEAFF	TGTGCCAGCAGTCTCGGGCTGTCTGAAGCTTTCTTT
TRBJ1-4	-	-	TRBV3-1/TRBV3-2	CASSQQGEKLFF	TGTGCCAGCAGCCAGCAGGGGGAAAAACTGTTTTTT
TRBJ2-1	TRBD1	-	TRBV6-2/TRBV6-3	CASSYHRGRNEQFF	TGTGCCAGCAGTTACCACAGGGGGCGAAATGAGCAGTTCTTC
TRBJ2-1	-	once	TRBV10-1	CASSEGGGLNEQFF	TGCGCCAGCAGTGAAGGGGGGGGGCTGAATGAGCAGTTCTTC
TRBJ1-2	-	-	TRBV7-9	CASTPDLVVYYGYTF	TGTGCCAGCACCCCTGATTTGGTGGTTTACTATGGCTACACCTTC
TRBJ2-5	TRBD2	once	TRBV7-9	CASSFAAGGPETQYF	TGTGCCAGCAGCTTTGCGGCGGGAGGTCCAGAGACCCAGTACTTC
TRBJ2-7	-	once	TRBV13	CASSLGRVYEQYF	TGTGCCAGCAGCTTAGGACGGGTTTACGAGCAGTACTTC
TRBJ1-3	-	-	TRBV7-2	CASSPGGVSGNTIYF	TGTGCCAGCAGCCCCGGGGGAGTCTCTGGAAACACCATATATTTT
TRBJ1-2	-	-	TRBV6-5	CASSSPGQRGSYGYTF	TGTGCCAGCAGTTCCCCGGGGCAGCGAGGGAGCTATGGCTACACCTTC
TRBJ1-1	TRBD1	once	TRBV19	CASSTYRGMNTEAFF	TGTGCCAGTAGTACCTACAGGGGCATGAACACTGAAGCTTTCTTT
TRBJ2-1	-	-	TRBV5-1	CATAQGGGYNEQFF	TGCGCCACCGCCCAGGGTGGCGGGTACAATGAGCAGTTCTTC